The 19 T cell receptor beta chains listed next were all sequenced from one sample in a study of T cell changes during pregnancy in multiple sclerosis. Measured with immunoSEQ multiplex PCR; TCRdb has only the in-frame clones, and not every one. The data contain 65,000 to 85,000 clones, about 89% of them singletons. The sequencing here drew on peripheral blood, taken in the first trimester of pregnancy. These TCRs come from a female donor in good health, enrolled as a control in a pregnancy study.

The rearrangement uses TRBV6-1 and TRBJ1-5; weak D call: TRBD1 (5 bases). Germline loops: CDR1 MNHNS, CDR2 SASEGT. The CDR3 sequence is 15 residues long. V was pared by 4 bases and J by 0 bases, with 10 bases between. The CDR3: CASSAGINSNQPQHF. The CDR3 DNA sequence: TGTGCCAGCAGTGCAGGGATAAATAGCAATCAGCCCCAGCATTTT.

This clone was counted a single time. The CDR3 reads CASSIRGQGALDQPQHF. The CDR3 coding sequence is TGTGCCAGTAGTATTCGCGGACAGGGGGCATTGGATCAGCCCCAGCATTTT. The J gene is TRBJ1-5, the V gene TRBV19; 11 bases fit TRBD1. This CDR3 has 17 amino acids. The ends lost 3 bases at V and 5 bases at J; junction bases unmatched: 9. CDR1 is LNHDA, CDR2 SQIVND, per germline (reference sequence). The full variable domain, in which reference TRBV19 and TRBJ1-5 provide the parts outside the CDR3, is DGGITQSPKYLFRKEGQNVTLSCEQNLNHDAMYWYRQDPGQGLRLIYYSQIVNDFQKGDIAEGYSVSREKKESFPLTVTSAQKNPTAFYLCASSIRGQGALDQPQHFGDGTRLSIL.

The chain uses TRBV10-3 and TRBJ1-1; TRBD1 might be the D (5 bases). Trimming shortened V by 6 bases and J by 0 bases, and 14 bases separated the two germline ends. CDR3 length: 15 amino acids. Germline V lookup: CDR1 ENHRY, CDR2 SYGVKD. CDR3 in DNA: TGTGCCATCAGGACATCAGCCAGGGTGAACACTGAAGCTTTCTTT. This translates into CAIRTSARVNTEAFF.

This clone has only one observation. This chain uses TRBV28 with TRBJ2-1; TRBD1 might be the D (6 bases). Deletions cut 6 bases from V and 0 bases from J, with 15 bases between. The CDR3 has 16 amino acids. CDR1 is MDHEN, CDR2 SYDVKM, per germline. The CDR3 sequence is CASSSPGANSYNEQFF. In nucleotides, the CDR3 is TGTGCCAGCAGCTCCCCAGGGGCTAACTCCTACAATGAGCAGTTCTTC.

The chain links TRBV30 to TRBJ1-1; perhaps TRBD1 as D (6 bases). The V end lost 1 base, the J end lost 4 bases, and 7 bases lay between the germline ends. The CDR3 consists of 12 residues. Germline-derived CDR1 and CDR2 are GTSNPN and SVGIG (reference sequence). CDR3 coding DNA: TGTGCCTGGAGTGGGACAGCCACTGAAGCTTTCTTT. It codes for CAWSGTATEAFF.

V and J are TRBV5-1 and TRBJ1-1, with D possibly being TRBD1 (6 bases). The V gene lost 5 bases and the J gene lost 2 bases, with 16 bases spanning the gap. The CDR3 runs 15 residues. CDR1 is SGHRS, CDR2 YFSETQ, per germline. Written as DNA, the CDR3 is TGCGCCAGCAGGTCAGGGGTATCTGGTAACACTGAAGCTTTCTTT. Protein sequence: CASRSGVSGNTEAFF.

V gene TRBV5-1 combines with J gene TRBJ2-7; possible D gene TRBD1, 6 bases. Germline CDR1 is SGHRS and CDR2 is YFSETQ. This CDR3 is built from 13 residues. V was cut by 4 bases and J by 1 base, with 9 bases left in between. Here the CDR3 DNA reads TGCGCCAGCAGCCCTACAGGGTCCTACGAGCAGTACTTC. Its translation: CASSPTGSYEQYF. Filled out from reference TRBV5-1 and TRBJ2-7, the complete variable domain reads KAGVTQTPRYLIKTRGQQVTLSCSPISGHRSVSWYQQTPGQGLQFLFEYFSETQRNKGNFPGRFSGRQFSNSRSEMNVSTLELGDSALYLCASSPTGSYEQYFGPGTRLTVT.

The sample holds one count of this clone. This rearrangement joins TRBV2 to TRBJ1-6, with D perhaps TRBD1 (6 bases). Between the trimmed V and J ends, which lost 2 bases and 4 bases, there was a span of 12 bases. Germline assignment: CDR1 SNHLY and CDR2 FYNNEI. The CDR3 extends over 16 amino acids. For the CDR3, the DNA is TGTGCCAGCAGTGAACTGACAGGAGAATATAATTCACCCCTCCACTTT. Protein: CASSELTGEYNSPLHF.

The chain employs TRBV18 and TRBJ1-1; 7 bases are shared with TRBD1. The CDR3 covers 15 residues. V shed 3 bases, J shed 2 bases, and the junction held 6 bases outside the gene matches. Germline CDR1 is KGHSH and CDR2 is LQKENI. CDR3 nucleotide sequence: TGTGCCAGCTCACCCCGAGGAGGGGGCAACACTGAAGCTTTCTTT. Encoded protein: CASSPRGGGNTEAFF.

CDR3 loop: CASDAGSPYEQYF. The CDR3 DNA reads as TGTGCCAGCGACGCGGGATCCCCCTACGAGCAGTACTTC. J is TRBJ2-7 and V is TRBV11-2, with D perhaps matching TRBD2 (6 bases). Per germline, CDR1 SGHAT and CDR2 FQNNGV. CDR3 size: 13 residues. Trimming cost V 8 bases and J 2 bases, with 13 bases left between them.

The table lists this clone with a count of one. The V call is TRBV4-2, the J call TRBJ2-5; TRBD2 agrees at 7 bases. TRBJ2-7 matches the DNA end more closely, so the J call is doubtful. In germline, CDR1 is LGHNA, CDR2 YNFKEQ. The CDR3 length is 16 residues. Written as DNA, the CDR3 is TGTGCCAGCAGCCAAGGGAGCGGGGACTACTCCTACGAGCAGTACTTC. Protein product: CASSQGSGDYSYEQYF.

The gene calls are TRBV9 and TRBJ2-2; maybe TRBD2 (6 bases). Germline CDR1 is SGDLS and CDR2 is YYNGEE. The CDR3 consists of 15 residues. Trimming cost V 0 bases and J 4 bases, with 10 bases left between them. The CDR3 loop is CASSVVGGSTGELFF. CDR3 sequence (DNA): TGTGCCAGCAGCGTAGTGGGGGGAAGCACCGGGGAGCTGTTTTTT.

This clone was seen a single time. The genes are TRBV18 and TRBJ2-4, with D tentatively TRBD1 (7 bases). Trimming cost V 2 bases and J 4 bases, with 15 bases left between them. Germline V gene data show CDR1 as KGHSH and CDR2 as LQKENI. The CDR3 runs to 16 residues. CDR3 nucleotides: TGTGCCAGCTCACCATATGGGGGGACAGCAAAAAACATTCAGTACTTC. It codes for CASSPYGGTAKNIQYF.

The gene calls are TRBV5-1 and TRBJ2-7; 8 bases fit TRBD2. The V and J ends lost 0 bases and 2 bases, in that order; junction bases with no gene match: 4. CDR3 size: 15 residues. Germline CDR1 SGHRS, CDR2 YFSETQ. The chain's CDR3 is CASSLVVSGAYEQYF. The CDR3 DNA follows: TGCGCCAGCAGCTTGGTGGTTAGCGGGGCCTACGAGCAGTACTTC.

The chain is built from TRBV2 and TRBJ2-5, with D perhaps matching TRBD1 (5 bases). With 6 bases removed from V and 1 base from J, the gap between germline ends came to 9 bases. This CDR3 has 13 residues. Germline CDR1 reads SNHLY; CDR2 reads FYNNEI. CDR3 residues: CASRVDSQETQYF. The CDR3 DNA reads TGTGCCAGCAGGGTAGACAGCCAAGAGACCCAGTACTTC. Based on the CDR3 plus reference TRBV2 and TRBJ2-5, the full variable domain is EPEVTQTPSHQVTQMGQEVILRCVPISNHLYFYWYRQILGQKVEFLVSFYNNEISEKSEIFDDQFSVERPDGSNFTLKIRSTKLEDSAMYFCASRVDSQETQYFGPGTRLLVL.

CDR3 coding DNA: TGTGCCAGCCAACAGGGGGCCGATCAGCCCCAGCATTTT. This translates into CASQQGADQPQHF. This chain connects TRBV6-1 to TRBJ1-5; 9 bases align to TRBD1. The V segment lost 8 bases and the J segment 5 bases; nucleotides outside the gene matches: 4. Germline V CDR1 and CDR2: MNHNS, SASEGT. CDR3 length: 13 amino acids.

The chain recombines TRBV2 with TRBJ2-1; D is unclear. The germline CDR1 and CDR2 sequences are SNHLY and FYNNEI. The CDR3 has 11 amino acids. Trimming removed 7 bases from V and 7 bases from J, with 8 bases in between. Here the CDR3 DNA reads TGTGCCAGCACTCGAGGTAATGAGCAGTTCTTC. It yields the protein CASTRGNEQFF.

In this sample, this clone turned up once. The chain combines TRBV7-2 with TRBJ2-5, with TRBD2 identical over 14 bases. Germline assignment: CDR1 SGHTA and CDR2 FQGNSA. Trimming at V came to 4 bases and at J to 2 bases, leaving 3 bases not matched to a gene. The CDR3 runs 16 residues. CDR3 loop: CASSSRTSGGQETQYF. In DNA form, the CDR3 reads TGTGCCAGCAGCTCGCGGACTAGCGGGGGGCAAGAGACCCAGTACTTC.

This clone came up once. V is TRBV5-1 and J is TRBJ1-2, with D unclear. The CDR3 is 14 residues long. The germline CDR1 and CDR2 sequences are SGHRS and YFSETQ. The ends were cut back, 4 bases at V and 1 base at J, with 11 bases in the middle. CDR3 in amino acids: CASSNTQSNYGYTF. The CDR3 nucleotides read TGCGCCAGCAGCAACACACAGAGTAACTATGGCTACACCTTC.